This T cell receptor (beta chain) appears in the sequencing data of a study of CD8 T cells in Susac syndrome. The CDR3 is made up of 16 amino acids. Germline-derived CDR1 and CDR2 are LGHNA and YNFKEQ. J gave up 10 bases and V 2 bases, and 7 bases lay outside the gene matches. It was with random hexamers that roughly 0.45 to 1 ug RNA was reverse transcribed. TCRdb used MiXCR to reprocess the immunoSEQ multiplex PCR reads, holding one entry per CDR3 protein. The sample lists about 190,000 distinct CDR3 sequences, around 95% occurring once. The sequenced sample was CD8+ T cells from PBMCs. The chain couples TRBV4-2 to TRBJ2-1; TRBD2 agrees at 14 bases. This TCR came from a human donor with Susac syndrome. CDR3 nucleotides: TGTGCCAGCAGCCAACTGGGACTAGCGGGAGTCGGGGAGCAGTTCTTC. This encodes CASSQLGLAGVGEQFF.